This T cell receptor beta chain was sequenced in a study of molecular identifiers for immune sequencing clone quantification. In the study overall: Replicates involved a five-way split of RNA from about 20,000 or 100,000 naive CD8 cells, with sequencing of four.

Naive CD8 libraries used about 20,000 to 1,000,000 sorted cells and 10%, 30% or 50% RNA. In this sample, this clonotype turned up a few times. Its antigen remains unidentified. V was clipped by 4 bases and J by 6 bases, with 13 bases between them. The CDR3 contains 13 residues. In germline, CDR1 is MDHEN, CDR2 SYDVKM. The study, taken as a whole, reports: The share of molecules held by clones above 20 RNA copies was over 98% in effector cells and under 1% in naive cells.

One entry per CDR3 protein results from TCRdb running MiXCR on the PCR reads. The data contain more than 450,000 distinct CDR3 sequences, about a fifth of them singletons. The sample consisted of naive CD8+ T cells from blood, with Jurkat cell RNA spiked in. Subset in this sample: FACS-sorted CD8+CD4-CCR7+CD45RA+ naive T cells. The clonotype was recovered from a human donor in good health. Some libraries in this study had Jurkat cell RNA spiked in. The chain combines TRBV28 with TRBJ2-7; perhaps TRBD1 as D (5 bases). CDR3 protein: CASSWGTPSEQYF. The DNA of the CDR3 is TGTGCCAGCAGTTGGGGCACTCCCTCCGAGCAGTACTTC.